Below, 27 T cell receptor beta chains from the same sample are listed, as sequenced in a study of cytomegalovirus exposure and HLA in healthy donors. Amplification used 60 Vbeta primers and 13 Jbeta primers. The method was immunoSEQ multiplex PCR; TCRdb's version includes in-frame clones alone and lacks a portion of them. The profile shows tens of thousands of clones, 72% of them singletons. Sequencing input: PBMCs. These receptor sequences come from a woman between 50 and 59 years old in good health and CMV-seropositive.

The chain carries TRBV7-2 and TRBJ1-5; TRBD1 agrees at 7 bases. With V trimmed by 5 bases and J by 4 bases, 8 bases remained unmatched. The germline V gene encodes CDR1 SGHTA and CDR2 FQGNSA. CDR3 length: 15 amino acids. CDR3 coding DNA: TGTGCCAGCAGCCAGACTGGGACAGAGAATCAGCCCCAGCATTTT. Translated, it gives CASSQTGTENQPQHF.

The chain joins TRBV5-1 to TRBJ2-7; a weak D match, TRBD1 (6 bases). Trimming cost V 4 bases and J 3 bases, with 11 bases left between them. CDR3 length equals 13 residues. The germline CDR1 and CDR2 sequences are SGHRS and YFSETQ. The CDR3 DNA follows: TGCGCCAGCAGCCGGGACACCTTCTACGAGCAGTACTTC. This gives the protein CASSRDTFYEQYF.

Notes on this clone: Mismatch with germline at one junction end may stem from a read error. The V call is TRBV7-2, the J call TRBJ2-7, with 7 bases matching TRBD2. Germline CDR1 and CDR2: SGHTA and FQGNSA. This CDR3 region has 15 residues. In DNA form, the CDR3 reads TGTGCCAGCAGCTACACGCCGGGGGGAGAGTACGAGCAGTGCTTC. This encodes CASSYTPGGEYEQCF. The full variable domain, rest sourced from reference TRBV7-2 and TRBJ2-7, is GAGVSQSPSNKVTEKGKDVELRCDPISGHTALYWYRQSLGQGLEFLIYFQGNSAPDKSGLPSDRFSAERTGGSVSTLTIQRTQQEDSAVYLCASSYTPGGEYEQCFGPGTRLTVT.

This clone turned up a few times. The chain employs TRBV27 and TRBJ1-2, with D possibly TRBD1 on 5 matching bases. Trimming shortened V by 8 bases and J by 8 bases, and 21 bases separated the two germline ends. The CDR3 loop spans 14 amino acids. Germline CDR1 reads MNHEY; CDR2 reads SMNVEV (reference sequence). In DNA form, the CDR3 reads TGTGCCAGCGCGTCCCGGGGGACGTTTAACGGCTACACCTTC. As protein: CASASRGTFNGYTF.

This clone ranks as medium-sized (0.01 to 0.1%). This chain joins TRBV7-6 and TRBJ1-4; perhaps TRBD1 as D (6 bases). Germline lookup yields CDR1 SGHVS and CDR2 FNYEAQ. The germline V and J ends were trimmed by 8 bases and 10 bases, with 11 bases remaining between them. The CDR3 consists of 11 residues. The CDR3 DNA sequence: TGTGCCAGCGGGGGCATTGGAAAACTGTTTTTT. It specifies CASGGIGKLFF.

CDR3 in DNA: TGCAGCGCTTCAGGGGTTATGAACACTGAAGCTTTCTTT. It is translated as CSASGVMNTEAFF. The V and J genes are TRBV29-1 and TRBJ1-1, with D possibly being TRBD1 (6 bases). V was trimmed by 7 bases and J by 0 bases, leaving 12 bases between them. Germline loops: CDR1 SQVTM, CDR2 ANQGSEA. The CDR3 runs to 13 residues.

The V and J genes are TRBV5-6 and TRBJ2-7; D call uncertain. This CDR3 spans 11 amino acids. Trimming pared 3 bases from V and 4 bases from J, leaving 5 bases between. Per germline, CDR1 SGHDT and CDR2 YYEEEE. The CDR3 sequence is CASSSTYEQYF. Written as DNA, the CDR3 is TGTGCCAGCAGCTCGACTTACGAGCAGTACTTC.

The J gene is TRBJ2-5, the V gene TRBV19; 9 bases are shared with TRBD2. CDR1 LNHDA and CDR2 SQIVND come from the germline V gene (reference sequence). This CDR3 comprises 15 residues. Losses at the gene ends were 8 bases for V and 3 bases for J; bases not matched to a gene: 10. CDR3 nucleotides: TGTGCCAGTCTGGAGATTAGCGGGGGAAAAGAGACCCAGTACTTC. This translates into CASLEISGGKETQYF.

The rearrangement links TRBV28 to TRBJ1-2; 7 bases agree with TRBD1. Unmatched junction bases numbered 5, after V lost 4 bases and J lost 0 bases. The CDR3 has 15 residues. Germline CDR1 MDHEN, CDR2 SYDVKM. The CDR3 DNA sequence: TGTGCCAGCAGTTCTGCCACAGGGGCTAACTATGGCTACACCTTC. Translated: CASSSATGANYGYTF.

This chain joins TRBV29-1 and TRBJ2-1; the match to TRBD2 covers 11 bases. Trimming cost V 7 bases and J 6 bases; bases outside gene matches: 5. The CDR3 has 13 residues. Germline V gene sequence: CDR1 SQVTM, CDR2 ANQGSEA. The chain's CDR3 is CSDLGLAGNEQFF. DNA for the CDR3: TGCAGCGACCTCGGACTAGCGGGCAATGAGCAGTTCTTC.

V and J are TRBV4-1 and TRBJ1-4; 10 bases align to TRBD1. This CDR3 has 16 amino acids. V lost 4 bases, J lost 8 bases, and 10 bases stayed unmatched. CDR1 is MGHRA, CDR2 YSYEKL, per germline. CDR3 nucleotide sequence: TGCGCCAGCAGCCTCCTGACAGGGGGCGAGGGGGAAAAACTGTTTTTT. Protein: CASSLLTGGEGEKLFF.

This chain joins TRBV5-1 and TRBJ2-1, with 12 bases lining up with TRBD2. Trimming removed 3 bases from V and 7 bases from J; junction bases left unmatched: 11. Germline CDR1 and CDR2: SGHRS and YFSETQ. The CDR3 is 17 residues long. DNA for the CDR3: TGCGCCAGCAGCTCCGGCGGACTAGCGGGAAAGGGAAATGAGCAGTTCTTC. As protein: CASSSGGLAGKGNEQFF.

V usage is TRBV19 and J usage is TRBJ2-1; unclear D gene. This CDR3 has 15 residues. Germline V CDR1 and CDR2: LNHDA, SQIVND (reference sequence). Trimming stripped 3 bases from V and 4 bases from J, with 13 bases between. CDR3 DNA: TGTGCCAGTAGTATCGTGTACTCGACATACAATGAGCAGTTCTTC. This gives the protein CASSIVYSTYNEQFF.

The chain joins TRBV5-1 to TRBJ2-2; 8 bases line up with TRBD1. In germline, CDR1 is SGHRS, CDR2 YFSETQ. Trimming took 1 base from V and 2 from J; bases not matched to a gene: 7. This CDR3 comprises 17 residues. The DNA for the CDR3 is TGCGCCAGCAGCTTGAAAACAGGGGGTTTTAACACCGGGGAGCTGTTTTTT. Encoded protein: CASSLKTGGFNTGELFF.

This chain uses TRBV4-3 with TRBJ2-3; tentative D call: TRBD2 (7 bases). The V end was cut by 4 bases, the J end by 5 bases, with 13 bases between. This CDR3 is 14 amino acids long. Germline V lookup: CDR1 LGHNA, CDR2 YSLEER. As DNA, the CDR3 is TGCGCCAGCAGCCCCGGGGGGCGGGGAGATACGCAGTATTTT. This gives the protein CASSPGGRGDTQYF.

The CDR3 spells CASSGQGNNSPLHF. For the CDR3, the DNA is TGTGCCAGCAGTGGACAGGGGAATAATTCACCCCTCCACTTT. This chain joins TRBV25-1 and TRBJ1-6; TRBD1 aligns across 8 bases. CDR1 is MGHDK, CDR2 SYGVNS, per germline. This CDR3 has 14 amino acids. After removal of 4 bases from V and 5 bases from J, the junction contained 1 base not matched to a gene.

The gene calls are TRBV7-6 and TRBJ1-4, with 9 bases aligning to TRBD1. This CDR3 has 15 residues. Germline lookup yields CDR1 SGHVS and CDR2 FNYEAQ. V trimming: 5 bases; J trimming: 8 bases; junction bases outside the gene matches: 9. The CDR3 reads CASSVTGGLREKLFF. DNA for the CDR3: TGTGCCAGCAGCGTCACAGGGGGCTTGAGAGAAAAACTGTTTTTT.

The J gene is TRBJ1-1, the V gene TRBV10-3; no reliable D call. The CDR3 spans 13 residues. The V end lost 0 bases, the J end lost 3 bases, and 5 bases lay between the germline ends. The germline V gene has CDR1 ENHRY and CDR2 SYGVKD. Written as DNA, the CDR3 is TGTGCCATCAGTGAGTCCGGGTACACTGAAGCTTTCTTT. This gives the protein CAISESGYTEAFF.

The chain couples TRBV6-5 to TRBJ1-1; weak D call: TRBD1 (6 bases). The ends were cut back, 2 bases at V and 4 bases at J, with 8 bases in the middle. There are 13 residues in the CDR3. From germline, CDR1 is MNHEY and CDR2 SVGAGI. The CDR3 is CASSYGRGTEAFF. CDR3 DNA sequence: TGTGCCAGCAGTTACGGCAGGGGCACTGAAGCTTTCTTT.

The rearrangement joins TRBV6-6 to TRBJ2-3; 12 bases fit TRBD2. The germline CDR1 and CDR2 sequences are MNHNY and SVGAGI (reference sequence). The junction had 3 bases not matched to a gene; V was cut back by 5 bases and J by 9 bases. This CDR3 has 13 amino acids. CDR3 in DNA: TGTGCCAGCAGTACAACTAGCGGGGGGACGCAGTATTTT. Protein sequence: CASSTTSGGTQYF.

The gene calls are TRBV29-1 and TRBJ2-7; TRBD2 matches 10 bases. This CDR3 is built from 17 residues. Unmatched junction bases numbered 16, after V lost 4 bases and J lost 4 bases. Germline V gene sequence: CDR1 SQVTM, CDR2 ANQGSEA. Written as DNA, the CDR3 is TGCAGCGTTGGGGGCATAGAAACCGGGACTAGCGTTTACGAGCAGTACTTC. This sequence encodes CSVGGIETGTSVYEQYF.

The V call is TRBV2, the J call TRBJ2-7; 7 bases map to TRBD1. The germline CDR1 and CDR2 sequences are SNHLY and FYNNEI. Trimming took 4 bases from V and 4 from J; bases not matched to a gene: 4. The CDR3 extends over 13 amino acids. CDR3 bases: TGTGCCAGCAGTGGGACAGGAGAATACGAGCAGTACTTC. Protein: CASSGTGEYEQYF.

The chain employs TRBV5-4 and TRBJ1-5; maybe TRBD1 (5 bases). The CDR3 sequence is 15 residues long. V was shortened by 0 bases and J by 1 base, with 8 bases between the two germline ends. Germline loops: CDR1 SGHNT, CDR2 YYREEE (reference sequence). The DNA of the CDR3 is TGTGCCAGCAGCTTGGGGGGGGAGAGCAATCAGCCCCAGCATTTT. Amino acids: CASSLGGESNQPQHF.

The chain carries TRBV5-6 and TRBJ1-6; D is unresolved. The length of the CDR3 is 16 residues. V was cut by 5 bases and J by 0 bases, with 12 bases left in between. CDR1 is SGHDT and CDR2 is YYEEEE in the germline V gene. CDR3 sequence (DNA): TGTGCCAGCAGTTCCGGGTTCAGCTCCTATAATTCACCCCTCCACTTT. This gives the protein CASSSGFSSYNSPLHF.

The V and J genes are TRBV28 and TRBJ1-4; D gene uncertain. Germline lookup yields CDR1 MDHEN and CDR2 SYDVKM. This CDR3 is 12 amino acids long. V lost 3 bases to trimming and J lost 10 bases, with 9 bases between them. CDR3 loop: CASSLAEGKLFF. CDR3 nucleotides: TGTGCCAGCAGTTTGGCCGAGGGAAAACTGTTTTTT.

Regarding this clone: Its ends do not fully match the called genes, so a read error is possible. V and J are TRBV10-1 and TRBJ1-5; no reliable D call. The CDR3 runs 17 residues. Germline V gene sequence: CDR1 WNHNN, CDR2 SYGVQD (reference sequence). The CDR3 DNA follows: TGCGCCAGCAGTGATCGGGATGGGAGTTATAGCAATCAGCCCCAGAATTTT. This codes for CASSDRDGSYSNQPQNF.

The rearrangement links TRBV28 to TRBJ1-5; D might be TRBD1 (6 bases). With 7 bases removed from V and 3 bases from J, the gap between germline ends came to 19 bases. The CDR3 spans 16 residues. Germline V gives CDR1 MDHEN, CDR2 SYDVKM. The CDR3 here is CASIPRGRGDNQPQHF. CDR3 nucleotide sequence: TGTGCCAGCATCCCCCGGGGCAGGGGTGACAATCAGCCCCAGCATTTT.